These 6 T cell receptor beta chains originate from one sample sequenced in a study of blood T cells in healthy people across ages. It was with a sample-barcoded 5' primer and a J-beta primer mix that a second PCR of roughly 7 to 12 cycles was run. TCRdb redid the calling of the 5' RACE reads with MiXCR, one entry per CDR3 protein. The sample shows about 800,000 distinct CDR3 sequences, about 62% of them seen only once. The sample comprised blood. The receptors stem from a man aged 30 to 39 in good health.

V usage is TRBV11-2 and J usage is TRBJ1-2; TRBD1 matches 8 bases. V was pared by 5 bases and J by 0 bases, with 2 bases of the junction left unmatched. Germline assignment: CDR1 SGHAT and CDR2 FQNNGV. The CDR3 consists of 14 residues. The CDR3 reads CASSPTGANYGYTF. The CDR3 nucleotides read TGTGCCAGCAGCCCGACAGGGGCTAACTATGGCTACACCTTC.

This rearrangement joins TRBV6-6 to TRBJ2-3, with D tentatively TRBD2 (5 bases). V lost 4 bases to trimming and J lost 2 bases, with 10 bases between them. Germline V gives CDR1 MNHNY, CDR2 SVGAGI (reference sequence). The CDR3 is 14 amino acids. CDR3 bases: TGTGCCAGCAGTTCCCCAGCGGTCACAGATACGCAGTATTTT. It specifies CASSSPAVTDTQYF.

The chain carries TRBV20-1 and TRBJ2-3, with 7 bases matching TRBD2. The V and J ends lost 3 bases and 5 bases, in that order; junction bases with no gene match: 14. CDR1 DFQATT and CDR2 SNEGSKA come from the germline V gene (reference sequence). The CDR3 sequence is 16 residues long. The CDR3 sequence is CSARWEGRGPEDTQYF. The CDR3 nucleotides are TGCAGTGCTAGGTGGGAGGGAAGGGGACCCGAAGATACGCAGTATTTT.

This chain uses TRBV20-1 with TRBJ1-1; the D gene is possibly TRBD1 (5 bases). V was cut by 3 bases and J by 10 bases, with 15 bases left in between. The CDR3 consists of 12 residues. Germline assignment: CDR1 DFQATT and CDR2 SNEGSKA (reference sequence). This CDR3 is CSASRQGWGAFF. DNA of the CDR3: TGCAGTGCTAGTCGTCAGGGCTGGGGAGCTTTCTTT.

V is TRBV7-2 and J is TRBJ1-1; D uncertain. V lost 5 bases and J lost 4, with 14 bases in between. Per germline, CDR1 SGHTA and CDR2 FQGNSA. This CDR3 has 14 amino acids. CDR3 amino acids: CASSAGLGGTEAFF. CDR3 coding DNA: TGTGCCAGCAGCGCCGGATTGGGTGGCACTGAAGCTTTCTTT.

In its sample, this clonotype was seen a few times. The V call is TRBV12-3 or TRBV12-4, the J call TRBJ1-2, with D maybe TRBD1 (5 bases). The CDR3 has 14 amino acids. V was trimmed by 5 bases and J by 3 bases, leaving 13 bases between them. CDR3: CASSARDSDYGYTF. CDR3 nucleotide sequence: TGTGCCAGCAGTGCTCGGGACTCCGACTATGGCTACACCTTC.